This TCR beta chain was captured in a study of blood T cell repertoires in COVID-19. CDR1 is SGHTA, CDR2 FQGTGA, per germline. Trimming pared 0 bases from V and 9 bases from J, leaving 6 bases between. The CDR3 spans 13 residues. In the original processing: Estimation of nucleated cell counts was performed using reference gene primer amplification. The data were produced by immunoSEQ multiplex PCR, yet TCRdb's version contains in-frame clones alone and is incomplete. V and J calls and clone size are as listed in that table; D and trimming were resolved from the DNA. The sample contains more than 200,000 clones, around 80% of which appear only once.

The chain combines TRBV7-3 with TRBJ1-6; no firm D call. Sample: peripheral blood. This clonotype originated in a man in his forties with acute or convalescent COVID-19. The CDR3 sequence is CASSLTEGSPLHF. The CDR3 DNA follows: TGTGCCAGCAGCTTAACGGAGGGTTCACCCCTCCACTTT.